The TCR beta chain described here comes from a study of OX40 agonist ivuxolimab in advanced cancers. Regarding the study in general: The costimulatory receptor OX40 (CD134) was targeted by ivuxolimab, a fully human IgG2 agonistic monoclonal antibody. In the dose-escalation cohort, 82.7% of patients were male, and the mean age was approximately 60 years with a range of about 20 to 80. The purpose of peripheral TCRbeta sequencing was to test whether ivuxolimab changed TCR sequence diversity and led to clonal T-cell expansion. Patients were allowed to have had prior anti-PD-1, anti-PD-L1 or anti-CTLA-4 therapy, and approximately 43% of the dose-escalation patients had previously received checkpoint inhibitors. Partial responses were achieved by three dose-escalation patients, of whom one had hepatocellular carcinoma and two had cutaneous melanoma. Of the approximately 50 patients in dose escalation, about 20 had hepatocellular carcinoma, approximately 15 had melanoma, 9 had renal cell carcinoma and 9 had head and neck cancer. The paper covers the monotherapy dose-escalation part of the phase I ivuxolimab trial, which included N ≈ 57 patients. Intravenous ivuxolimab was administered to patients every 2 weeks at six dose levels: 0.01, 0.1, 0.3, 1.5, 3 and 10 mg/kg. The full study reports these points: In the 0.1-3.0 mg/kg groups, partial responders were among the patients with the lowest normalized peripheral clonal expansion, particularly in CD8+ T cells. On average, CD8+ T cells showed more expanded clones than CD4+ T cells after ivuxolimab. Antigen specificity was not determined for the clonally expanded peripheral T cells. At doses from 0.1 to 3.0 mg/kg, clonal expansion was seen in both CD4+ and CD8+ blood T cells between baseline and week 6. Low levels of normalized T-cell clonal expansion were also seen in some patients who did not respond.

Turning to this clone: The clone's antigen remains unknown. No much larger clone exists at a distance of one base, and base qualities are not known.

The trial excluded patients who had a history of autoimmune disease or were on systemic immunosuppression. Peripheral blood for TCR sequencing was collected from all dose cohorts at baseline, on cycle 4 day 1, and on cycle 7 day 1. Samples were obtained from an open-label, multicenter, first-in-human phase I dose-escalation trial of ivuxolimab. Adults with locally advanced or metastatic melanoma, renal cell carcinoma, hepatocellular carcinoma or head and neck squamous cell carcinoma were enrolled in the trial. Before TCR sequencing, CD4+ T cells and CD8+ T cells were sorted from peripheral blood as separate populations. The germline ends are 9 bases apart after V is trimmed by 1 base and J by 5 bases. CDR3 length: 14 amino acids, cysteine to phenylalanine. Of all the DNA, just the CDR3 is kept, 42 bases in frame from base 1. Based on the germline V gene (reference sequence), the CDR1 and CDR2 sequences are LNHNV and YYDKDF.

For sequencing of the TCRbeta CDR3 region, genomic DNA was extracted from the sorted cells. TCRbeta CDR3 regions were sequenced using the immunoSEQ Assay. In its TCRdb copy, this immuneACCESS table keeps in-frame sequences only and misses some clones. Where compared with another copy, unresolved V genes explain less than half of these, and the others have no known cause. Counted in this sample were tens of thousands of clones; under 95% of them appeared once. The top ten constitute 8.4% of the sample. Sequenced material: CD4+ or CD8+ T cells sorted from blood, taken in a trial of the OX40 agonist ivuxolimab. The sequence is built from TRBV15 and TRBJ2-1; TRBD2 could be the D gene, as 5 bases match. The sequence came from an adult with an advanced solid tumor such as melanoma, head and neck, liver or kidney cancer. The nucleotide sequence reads TGTGCCACCAGCAGAGGCGGGCTTGACAATGAGCAGTTCTTC. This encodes CATSRGGLDNEQFF. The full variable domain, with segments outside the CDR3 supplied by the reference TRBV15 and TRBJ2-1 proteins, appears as DAMVIQNPRYQVTQFGKPVTLSCSQTLNHNVMYWYQQKSSQAPKLLFHYYDKDFNNEADTPDNFQSRRPNTSFCFLDIRSPGLGDTAMYLCATSRGGLDNEQFFGPGTRLTVL.